This TCR beta chain stems from a study of response to subunit inactivated influenza vaccine. About this clonotype itself: The antigen is undetermined.

TCRdb reprocessed the RT-PCR reads with MiXCR, giving one entry per CDR3 protein. The repertoire includes roughly 670,000 distinct CDR3 sequences, around 15% of them detected once, and around 7.6% sits in the top ten. Findings of the study overall: That few new T cells are recruited by each seasonal influenza vaccination was the authors' suggestion.

This CDR3 spans 13 amino acids. CDR1 and CDR2 (germline): SGHDN, FVKESK. The V end was cut by 4 bases, the J end by 5 bases, with 11 bases between. This TCR was recovered from a man in his forties or fifties who received an inactivated influenza vaccine. The material sequenced was PBMCs from blood, taken approximately 15 days before vaccination. This chain connects TRBV14 to TRBJ2-5; no firm D call. The CDR3 loop is CASSRLGLETQYF. DNA for the CDR3: TGTGCCAGCAGCCGGTTGGGTTTGGAGACCCAGTACTTC. Variable domain in full (rest from reference TRBV14 and TRBJ2-5): EAGVTQFPSHSVIEKGQTVTLRCDPISGHDNLYWYRRVMGKEIKFLLHFVKESKQDESGMPNNRFLAERTGGTYSTLKVQPAELEDSGVYFCASSRLGLETQYFGPGTRLLVL.